This T cell receptor (beta chain) derives from a study of somatic mutations in cytotoxic T cells in rheumatoid arthritis. This CDR3 spans 16 amino acids. From germline, CDR1 is SNHLY and CDR2 FYNNEI. V lost 5 bases, J lost 5 bases, and 6 bases stayed unmatched. The repertoire was sequenced with immunoSEQ multiplex PCR; TCRdb's copy has only in-frame clones and lacks some. Among about 14,000 clones listed, 60% to 80% were seen once. The chain joins TRBV2 to TRBJ2-1; TRBD2 matches at 13 bases. Sequenced: CD8+ T cells sorted from blood. This receptor was obtained from an adult with rheumatoid arthritis. CDR3 DNA sequence: TGTGCCAGCAGTTCCCGAACTAGCGGGGGGGACAATGAGCAGTTCTTC. Amino acid sequence: CASSSRTSGGDNEQFF. Looking up the rest from reference TRBV2 and TRBJ2-1 gives the full variable domain: EPEVTQTPSHQVTQMGQEVILRCVPISNHLYFYWYRQILGQKVEFLVSFYNNEISEKSEIFDDQFSVERPDGSNFTLKIRSTKLEDSAMYFCASSSRTSGGDNEQFFGPGTRLTVL.